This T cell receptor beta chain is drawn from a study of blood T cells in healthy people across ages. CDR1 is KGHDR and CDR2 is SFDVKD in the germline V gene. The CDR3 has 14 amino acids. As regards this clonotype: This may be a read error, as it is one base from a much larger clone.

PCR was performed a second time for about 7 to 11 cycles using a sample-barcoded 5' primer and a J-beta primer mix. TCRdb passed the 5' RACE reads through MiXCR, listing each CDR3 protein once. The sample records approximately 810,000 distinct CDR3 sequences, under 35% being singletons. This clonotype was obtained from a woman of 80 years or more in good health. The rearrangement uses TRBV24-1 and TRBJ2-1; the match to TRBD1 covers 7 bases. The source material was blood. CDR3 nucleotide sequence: TGTGCCATCAGTGATGAGAACAGGGGCAATGAGCAGTTCTTC. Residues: CAISDENRGNEQFF.